This TCR beta chain was sequenced in a study of beta chain features in type 1 diabetes. Study-level findings and limits: A definitive answer on HLA type influencing TCRB rearrangement was not reached here.

Ten or more counts support this clone. Its antigen is still unknown. Every isolated RNA sample was fully reverse transcribed, so sequencing captured expressed TCRB transcripts. Some clones are missing from TCRdb's copy, which holds only in-frame ones; the method was immunoSEQ multiplex PCR. This table holds roughly 450,000 clones, about an eighth found once. V dropped 6 bases and J dropped 7; count of bases not matched to a gene: 3. CDR1 ENHRY and CDR2 SYGVKD come from the germline V gene. CDR3 size: 12 residues. The receptor was isolated from a woman aged 18-29 years in good health. The sequenced material came from naive CD4+ T cells from blood. The V and J genes are TRBV10-3 and TRBJ2-1; TRBD1 matches 7 bases. In DNA form, the CDR3 reads TGTGCCATCAGCCCGACAGGGAATGAGCAGTTCTTC. This translates into CAISPTGNEQFF.